In its sample, the clone carrying this TCR beta chain was seen a few times. The antigen remains unidentified. This specimen comes from a study of early T cells in non-severe SARS-CoV-2 infection. Across the whole study: Chains were unpaired, as sequencing was done on bulk RNA from unsorted whole blood. Study results and caveats: Private and CD4 specificities were missed by VDJdb matching, which favored anti-spike CD8 responses.

The CDR3 totals 11 residues. V lost 3 bases and J lost 5, with 4 bases in between. In germline, CDR1 is ENHRY, CDR2 SYGVKD. Tagging with unique molecular identifiers was applied to individual cDNA molecules. TCRdb redid the calling of the 5' RACE reads with MiXCR, one entry per CDR3 protein. The profile covers tens of thousands of distinct CDR3 sequences, with 7.9% appearing a single time and 12% taken by the ten largest. The chain carries TRBV10-3 and TRBJ2-5; D not resolved. The source is an adult who was a healthcare worker with PCR-confirmed SARS-CoV-2 infection or an uninfected control (not recorded which). The source material was whole blood, sampled at baseline. The CDR3 DNA reads TGTGCCATCAGTGACACGGAGACCCAGTACTTC. Translation gives CAISDTETQYF.